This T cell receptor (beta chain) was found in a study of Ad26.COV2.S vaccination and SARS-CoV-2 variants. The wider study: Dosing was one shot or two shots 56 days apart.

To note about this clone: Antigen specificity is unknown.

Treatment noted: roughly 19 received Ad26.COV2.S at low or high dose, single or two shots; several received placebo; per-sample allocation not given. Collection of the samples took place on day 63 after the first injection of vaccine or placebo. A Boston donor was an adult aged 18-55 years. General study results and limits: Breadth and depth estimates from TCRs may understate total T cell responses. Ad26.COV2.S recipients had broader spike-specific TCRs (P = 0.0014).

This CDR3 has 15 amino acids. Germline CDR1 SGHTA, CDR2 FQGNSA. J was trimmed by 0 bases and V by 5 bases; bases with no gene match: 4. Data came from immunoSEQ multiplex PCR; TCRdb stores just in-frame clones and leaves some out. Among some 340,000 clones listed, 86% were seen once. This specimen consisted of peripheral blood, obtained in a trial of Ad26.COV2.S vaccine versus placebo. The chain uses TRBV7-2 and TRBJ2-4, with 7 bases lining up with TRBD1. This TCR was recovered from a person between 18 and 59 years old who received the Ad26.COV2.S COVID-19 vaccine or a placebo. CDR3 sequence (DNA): TGTGCCAGCAGCGTCCAGGGGGAAGCCAAAAACATTCAGTACTTC. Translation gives CASSVQGEAKNIQYF.